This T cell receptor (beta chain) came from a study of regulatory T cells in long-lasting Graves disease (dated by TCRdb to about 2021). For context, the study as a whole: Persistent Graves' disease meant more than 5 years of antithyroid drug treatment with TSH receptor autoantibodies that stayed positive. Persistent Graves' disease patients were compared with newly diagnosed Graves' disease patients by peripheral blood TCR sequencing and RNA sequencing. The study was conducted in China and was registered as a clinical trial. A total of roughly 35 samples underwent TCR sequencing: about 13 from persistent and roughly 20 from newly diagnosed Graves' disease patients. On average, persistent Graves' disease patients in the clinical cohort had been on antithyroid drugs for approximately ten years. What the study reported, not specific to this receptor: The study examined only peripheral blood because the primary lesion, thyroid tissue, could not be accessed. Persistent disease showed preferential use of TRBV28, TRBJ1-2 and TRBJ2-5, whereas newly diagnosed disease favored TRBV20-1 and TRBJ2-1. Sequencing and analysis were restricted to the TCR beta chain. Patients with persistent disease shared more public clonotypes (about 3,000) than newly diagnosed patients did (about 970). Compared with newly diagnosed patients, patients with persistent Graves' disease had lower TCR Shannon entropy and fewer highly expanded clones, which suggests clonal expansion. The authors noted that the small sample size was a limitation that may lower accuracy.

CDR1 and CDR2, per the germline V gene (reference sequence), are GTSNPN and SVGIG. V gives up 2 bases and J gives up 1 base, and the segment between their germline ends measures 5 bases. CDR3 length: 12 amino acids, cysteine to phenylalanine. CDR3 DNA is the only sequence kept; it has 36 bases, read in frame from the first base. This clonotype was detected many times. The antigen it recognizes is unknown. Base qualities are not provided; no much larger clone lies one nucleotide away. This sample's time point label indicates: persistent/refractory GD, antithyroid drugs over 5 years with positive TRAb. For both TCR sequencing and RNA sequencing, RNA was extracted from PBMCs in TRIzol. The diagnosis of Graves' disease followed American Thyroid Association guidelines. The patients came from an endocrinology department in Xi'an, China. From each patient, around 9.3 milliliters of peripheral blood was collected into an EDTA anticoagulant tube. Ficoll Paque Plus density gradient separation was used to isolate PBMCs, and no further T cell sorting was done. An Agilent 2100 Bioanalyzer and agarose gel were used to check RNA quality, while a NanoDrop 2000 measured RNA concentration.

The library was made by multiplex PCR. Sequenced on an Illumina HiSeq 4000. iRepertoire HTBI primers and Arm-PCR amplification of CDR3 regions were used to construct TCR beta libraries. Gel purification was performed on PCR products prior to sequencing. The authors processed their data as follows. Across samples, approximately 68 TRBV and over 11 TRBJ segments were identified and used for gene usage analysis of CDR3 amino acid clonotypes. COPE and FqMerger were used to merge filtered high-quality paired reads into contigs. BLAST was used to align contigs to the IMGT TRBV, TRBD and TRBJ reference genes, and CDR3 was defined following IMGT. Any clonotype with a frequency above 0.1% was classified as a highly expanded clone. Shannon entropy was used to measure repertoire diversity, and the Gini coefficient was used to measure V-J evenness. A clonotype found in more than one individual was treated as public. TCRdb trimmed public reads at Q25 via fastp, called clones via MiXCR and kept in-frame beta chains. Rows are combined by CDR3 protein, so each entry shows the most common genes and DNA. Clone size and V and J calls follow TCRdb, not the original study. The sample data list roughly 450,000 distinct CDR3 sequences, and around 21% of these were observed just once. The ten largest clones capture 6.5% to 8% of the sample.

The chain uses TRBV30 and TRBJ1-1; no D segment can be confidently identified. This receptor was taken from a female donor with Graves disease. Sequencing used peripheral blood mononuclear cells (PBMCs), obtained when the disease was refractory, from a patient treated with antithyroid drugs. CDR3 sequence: CAWSRRNTEAFF. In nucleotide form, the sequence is TGTGCCTGGAGTAGGAGGAACACTGAAGCTTTCTTT.